This T cell receptor beta chain is drawn from a study of identifying expanded T cells in peripheral blood. Findings and caveats of the study: About 1.3 clones differed between technical replicates, versus roughly 16 and 20 over time. Approximately two-week clone count variance significantly increased as total template count grew.

In regard to this clone: The antigen remains unidentified.

From germline, CDR1 is SQVTM and CDR2 ANQGSEA. V lost 2 bases, J lost 7 bases, and 3 bases stayed unmatched. The CDR3 is 13 residues long. Here immunoSEQ multiplex PCR was the method, and the copy in TCRdb shows in-frame clones only, minus some. The table lists approximately 58,000 clones, over 85% of them singletons, with about 3.7% in the top ten. The sequence came from a person between 18 and 75 years old in good health. The chain recombines TRBV29-1 with TRBJ2-1, with 9 bases that match TRBD2. The sequencing sample was made of blood. This chain's CDR3 is CSVEKGLANEQFF. In DNA form, the CDR3 reads TGCAGCGTTGAAAAGGGACTAGCTAATGAGCAGTTCTTC.